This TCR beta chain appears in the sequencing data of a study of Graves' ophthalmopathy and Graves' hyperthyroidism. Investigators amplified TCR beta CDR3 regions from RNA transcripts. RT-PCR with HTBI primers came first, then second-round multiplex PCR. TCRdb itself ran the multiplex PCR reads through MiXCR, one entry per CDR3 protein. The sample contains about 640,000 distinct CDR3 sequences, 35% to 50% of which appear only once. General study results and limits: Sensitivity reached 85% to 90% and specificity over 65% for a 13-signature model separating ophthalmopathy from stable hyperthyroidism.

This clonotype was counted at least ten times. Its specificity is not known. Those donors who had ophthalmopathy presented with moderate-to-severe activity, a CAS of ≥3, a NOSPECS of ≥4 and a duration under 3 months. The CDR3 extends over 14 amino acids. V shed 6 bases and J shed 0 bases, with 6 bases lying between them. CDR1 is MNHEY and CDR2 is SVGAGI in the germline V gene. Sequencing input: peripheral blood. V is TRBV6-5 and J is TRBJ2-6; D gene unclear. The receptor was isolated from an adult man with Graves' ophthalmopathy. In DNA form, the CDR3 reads TGTGCCAGCAGCCCGGGCTCTGGGGCCAACGTCCTGACTTTC. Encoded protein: CASSPGSGANVLTF.